These T cell receptor beta chains were read from a single sample in a study of human thymus T cells. Repertoires were generated with immunoSEQ multiplex PCR, while TCRdb's copy carries only in-frame clones and drops some. Here the sample spans roughly 60,000 clones, around 94% being singletons. The sequenced sample consisted of blood. The receptors originated from a boy under three years old with a congenital heart defect but otherwise immunologically healthy. Each CDR3 is given with its conserved first and last residue. Each record gives: J gene, V gene, D gene, clone size, CDR3 protein, CDR3 DNA. The D gene is left open where the match is weak. Clone size is stated in some rows and not others, as once, few, many or a class when expanded.

j_gene: TRBJ2-1
v_gene: TRBV15
d_gene: .
abundance: .
CDR3aa: CATSIGSSSYNEQFF
CDR3nt: TGTGCCACCAGCATTGGGAGCAGCTCCTACAATGAGCAGTTCTTC

j_gene: TRBJ2-5
v_gene: TRBV5-1
d_gene: TRBD1
abundance: .
CDR3aa: CASSLRGQGRETQYF
CDR3nt: TGCGCCAGCAGCTTGCGGGGACAGGGTCGGGAGACCCAGTACTTC

j_gene: TRBJ1-4
v_gene: TRBV25-1
d_gene: .
abundance: .
CDR3aa: CASTPGAGEKLFF
CDR3nt: TGTGCCAGCACCCCAGGGGCGGGTGAAAAACTGTTTTTT

j_gene: TRBJ2-2
v_gene: TRBV6-6
d_gene: .
abundance: .
CDR3aa: CASRGLLDRYTGELFF
CDR3nt: TGTGCCAGCCGGGGGCTGTTAGACAGGTACACCGGGGAGCTGTTTTTT

j_gene: TRBJ2-5
v_gene: TRBV27
d_gene: TRBD2
abundance: .
CDR3aa: CASSLPSGGTLSGRPETQYF
CDR3nt: TGTGCCAGCAGTTTGCCTAGCGGGGGAACCTTATCTGGACGCCCGGAGACCCAGTACTTC

j_gene: TRBJ2-2
v_gene: TRBV5-6
d_gene: .
abundance: .
CDR3aa: CASSLGRGHGGELFF
CDR3nt: TGTGCCAGCAGCCTGGGGCGGGGCCACGGCGGGGAGCTGTTTTTT

j_gene: TRBJ2-7
v_gene: TRBV11-2
d_gene: .
abundance: .
CDR3aa: CASSLIWTFEQYF
CDR3nt: TGTGCCAGCAGCTTAATCTGGACTTTTGAGCAGTACTTC

j_gene: TRBJ2-5
v_gene: TRBV6-5
d_gene: .
abundance: once
CDR3aa: CASSYSAGTKETQYF
CDR3nt: TGTGCCAGCAGTTACTCGGCCGGGACAAAAGAGACCCAGTACTTC

j_gene: TRBJ1-2
v_gene: TRBV5-1
d_gene: .
abundance: .
CDR3aa: CASSLAAAGGYTF
CDR3nt: TGCGCCAGCAGCTTGGCGGCAGCAGGTGGCTACACCTTC

j_gene: TRBJ1-1
v_gene: TRBV6-6
d_gene: .
abundance: .
CDR3aa: CASSYDRMNTEAFF
CDR3nt: TGTGCCAGCAGTTACGACAGGATGAACACTGAAGCTTTCTTT

j_gene: TRBJ1-3
v_gene: TRBV21-1
d_gene: .
abundance: .
CDR3aa: CASSNGTPKGTIYF
CDR3nt: TGTGCCAGCAGCAACGGGACGCCCAAAGGCACCATATATTTT

j_gene: TRBJ1-4
v_gene: TRBV7-2
d_gene: .
abundance: .
CDR3aa: CASSLGQGGEKLFF
CDR3nt: TGTGCCAGCAGCTTAGGTCAGGGAGGGGAAAAACTGTTTTTT

j_gene: TRBJ2-3
v_gene: TRBV6-1
d_gene: .
abundance: .
CDR3aa: CATGTFTDTQYF
CDR3nt: TGTGCCACAGGGACTTTTACAGATACGCAGTATTTT

j_gene: TRBJ2-2
v_gene: TRBV14
d_gene: TRBD2
abundance: .
CDR3aa: CASSQDRRGRETGELFF
CDR3nt: TGTGCCAGCAGCCAAGATCGGCGCGGGAGGGAAACCGGGGAGCTGTTTTTT

j_gene: TRBJ1-4
v_gene: TRBV28
d_gene: TRBD1
abundance: few
CDR3aa: CASRGQLGKLFF
CDR3nt: TGTGCCAGCAGGGGACAGCTAGGGAAACTGTTTTTT

j_gene: TRBJ1-2
v_gene: TRBV15
d_gene: .
abundance: .
CDR3aa: CATSSPPFTGMEANYGYTF
CDR3nt: TGTGCCACCAGCAGTCCCCCGTTTACAGGGATGGAAGCTAACTATGGCTACACCTTC

j_gene: TRBJ2-2
v_gene: TRBV7-9
d_gene: TRBD2
abundance: .
CDR3aa: CASSSTGTSGLTGELFF
CDR3nt: TGTGCCAGCAGCTCAACCGGGACTAGCGGGCTAACCGGGGAGCTGTTTTTT

j_gene: TRBJ2-7
v_gene: TRBV4-2
d_gene: .
abundance: .
CDR3aa: CASSQVSSYEQYF
CDR3nt: TGTGCCAGCAGCCAAGTCAGCTCCTACGAGCAGTACTTC

j_gene: TRBJ1-3
v_gene: TRBV11-2
d_gene: .
abundance: .
CDR3aa: CASSNLDRGQIDGGNTIYF
CDR3nt: TGTGCCAGCAGCAACCTAGATAGAGGGCAGATCGATGGTGGAAACACCATATATTTT

j_gene: TRBJ2-7
v_gene: TRBV19
d_gene: TRBD1
abundance: .
CDR3aa: CATGQGAYEQYF
CDR3nt: TGTGCCACAGGACAGGGGGCGTACGAGCAGTACTTC

j_gene: TRBJ2-7
v_gene: TRBV9
d_gene: .
abundance: once
CDR3aa: CASSVGSFGYEQYF
CDR3nt: TGTGCCAGCAGCGTAGGATCCTTCGGGTACGAGCAGTACTTC

j_gene: TRBJ2-1
v_gene: TRBV7-2
d_gene: .
abundance: .
CDR3aa: CASSLVGWSYNEQFF
CDR3nt: TGTGCCAGCAGCTTAGTTGGATGGTCCTACAATGAGCAGTTCTTC

j_gene: TRBJ1-1
v_gene: TRBV14
d_gene: .
abundance: .
CDR3aa: CASSQILVDPFQAFF
CDR3nt: TGTGCCAGCAGCCAAATTTTGGTTGACCCCTTCCAAGCTTTCTTT

j_gene: TRBJ2-3
v_gene: TRBV5-1
d_gene: .
abundance: .
CDR3aa: CASSFILTDTQYF
CDR3nt: TGCGCCAGCAGCTTCATCCTCACAGATACGCAGTATTTT

j_gene: TRBJ2-7
v_gene: TRBV11-2
d_gene: .
abundance: .
CDR3aa: CASSFVRASSYEQYF
CDR3nt: TGTGCCAGCAGCTTTGTCAGGGCCAGCTCCTACGAGCAGTACTTC

j_gene: TRBJ2-1
v_gene: TRBV28
d_gene: TRBD1
abundance: .
CDR3aa: CASSIKRPTGSEQFF
CDR3nt: TGTGCCAGCAGTATTAAGAGGCCGACAGGGAGTGAGCAGTTCTTC

j_gene: TRBJ2-7
v_gene: TRBV11-2
d_gene: .
abundance: once
CDR3aa: CASSLSSGLNEQYF
CDR3nt: TGTGCCAGCAGCTTGAGTAGCGGACTAAACGAGCAGTACTTC

j_gene: TRBJ1-2
v_gene: TRBV6-6
d_gene: TRBD1
abundance: .
CDR3aa: CASSPGTGGEMGGYTF
CDR3nt: TGTGCCAGCAGTCCCGGGACAGGGGGGGAAATGGGTGGCTACACCTTC

j_gene: TRBJ1-2
v_gene: TRBV7-2
d_gene: .
abundance: .
CDR3aa: CASSSRTAWGYGYTF
CDR3nt: TGTGCCAGCAGCTCACGGACTGCCTGGGGCTATGGCTACACCTTC

j_gene: TRBJ2-3
v_gene: TRBV7-2
d_gene: .
abundance: once
CDR3aa: CASSYPGVAVRDTQYF
CDR3nt: TGTGCCAGCAGTTACCCTGGGGTAGCGGTACGAGATACGCAGTATTTT

j_gene: TRBJ1-3
v_gene: TRBV28
d_gene: .
abundance: .
CDR3aa: CASSLSTISGNTIYF
CDR3nt: TGTGCCAGCAGTTTGTCCACGATCTCTGGAAACACCATATATTTT

j_gene: TRBJ1-4
v_gene: TRBV28
d_gene: .
abundance: .
CDR3aa: CASTRTAATNEKLFF
CDR3nt: TGTGCCAGCACCAGGACGGCCGCAACTAATGAAAAACTGTTTTTT

j_gene: TRBJ1-1
v_gene: TRBV27
d_gene: TRBD1
abundance: .
CDR3aa: CASSLRGRTEAFF
CDR3nt: TGTGCCAGCAGTTTAAGGGGGCGAACTGAAGCTTTCTTT

j_gene: TRBJ1-1
v_gene: TRBV6-1
d_gene: TRBD1
abundance: .
CDR3aa: CASSVRTGMDITEAFF
CDR3nt: TGTGCCAGCAGTGTTAGGACAGGGATGGATATCACTGAAGCTTTCTTT

j_gene: TRBJ1-2
v_gene: TRBV30
d_gene: .
abundance: .
CDR3aa: CAWSSGERRHYGYTF
CDR3nt: TGTGCCTGGAGCTCCGGGGAGAGGCGACACTATGGCTACACCTTC

j_gene: TRBJ2-1
v_gene: TRBV5-1
d_gene: .
abundance: .
CDR3aa: CASSLAQALLYNEQFF
CDR3nt: TGCGCCAGCAGCTTGGCTCAGGCGCTCCTCTACAATGAGCAGTTCTTC

j_gene: TRBJ2-2
v_gene: TRBV6-5
d_gene: .
abundance: .
CDR3aa: CASSYAVLVRAGELFF
CDR3nt: TGTGCCAGCAGTTACGCAGTACTAGTGAGGGCCGGGGAGCTGTTTTTT

j_gene: TRBJ2-2
v_gene: TRBV5-6
d_gene: TRBD1
abundance: .
CDR3aa: CASSWQGANTGELFF
CDR3nt: TGTGCCAGCAGCTGGCAGGGGGCGAACACCGGGGAGCTGTTTTTT

j_gene: TRBJ2-6
v_gene: TRBV23-1
d_gene: TRBD1
abundance: .
CDR3aa: CASSPQGAPEGANVLTF
CDR3nt: TGCGCCAGCAGTCCGCAGGGGGCGCCGGAGGGGGCCAACGTCCTGACTTTC

j_gene: TRBJ2-3
v_gene: TRBV4-1
d_gene: TRBD2
abundance: .
CDR3aa: CASSLFRASGGHTDTQYF
CDR3nt: TGCGCCAGCAGCCTATTCCGAGCTAGCGGGGGCCACACAGATACGCAGTATTTT

j_gene: TRBJ2-1
v_gene: TRBV5-4
d_gene: .
abundance: .
CDR3aa: CASSVGSSYNEQFF
CDR3nt: TGTGCCAGCAGCGTAGGCTCCTCCTACAATGAGCAGTTCTTC

j_gene: TRBJ2-5
v_gene: TRBV27
d_gene: TRBD1
abundance: .
CDR3aa: CASSQTGGRQETQYF
CDR3nt: TGTGCCAGCAGCCAGACAGGGGGCCGGCAAGAGACCCAGTACTTC

j_gene: TRBJ1-2
v_gene: TRBV6-6
d_gene: TRBD1
abundance: .
CDR3aa: CASSGTGGTGYTF
CDR3nt: TGTGCCAGCAGTGGAACAGGGGGAACGGGCTACACCTTC

j_gene: TRBJ1-1
v_gene: TRBV29-1
d_gene: TRBD1
abundance: .
CDR3aa: CSVDSGQGVSEAFF
CDR3nt: TGCAGCGTTGACTCGGGACAGGGGGTGTCTGAAGCTTTCTTT

j_gene: TRBJ2-7
v_gene: TRBV27
d_gene: TRBD1
abundance: once
CDR3aa: CASRTGTGTYEQYF
CDR3nt: TGTGCCAGCAGAACCGGGACAGGGACCTACGAGCAGTACTTC

j_gene: TRBJ2-5
v_gene: TRBV9
d_gene: TRBD2
abundance: .
CDR3aa: CASSRSGGLKETQYF
CDR3nt: TGTGCCAGCAGCAGGAGCGGGGGGTTGAAAGAGACCCAGTACTTC

j_gene: TRBJ2-5
v_gene: TRBV5-8
d_gene: .
abundance: .
CDR3aa: CASSFLGKTQYF
CDR3nt: TGTGCCAGCAGCTTTTTAGGAAAGACCCAGTACTTC

j_gene: TRBJ2-1
v_gene: TRBV6-5
d_gene: .
abundance: .
CDR3aa: CASSYNRVYNEQFF
CDR3nt: TGTGCCAGCAGTTACAACAGGGTATACAATGAGCAGTTCTTC

j_gene: TRBJ2-7
v_gene: TRBV27
d_gene: TRBD2
abundance: once
CDR3aa: CASSSGERGGDLYEQYF
CDR3nt: TGTGCCAGCAGTTCCGGGGAGAGGGGAGGGGATCTTTACGAGCAGTACTTC

j_gene: TRBJ2-2
v_gene: TRBV4-1
d_gene: .
abundance: .
CDR3aa: CASSHRSGGGRFPGELFF
CDR3nt: TGCGCCAGCAGCCATAGGTCCGGTGGTGGTCGATTCCCCGGGGAGCTGTTTTTT

j_gene: TRBJ2-7
v_gene: TRBV4-1
d_gene: TRBD2
abundance: .
CDR3aa: CASGPIAGMTYEQYF
CDR3nt: TGCGCCAGCGGACCTATAGCGGGGATGACCTACGAGCAGTACTTC